These 2 T cell receptor beta chains were sequenced from one sample in a study of cytomegalovirus exposure and HLA in healthy donors. In the PCR, 60 Vbeta and 13 Jbeta primers were used. Measured with immunoSEQ multiplex PCR; TCRdb has only the in-frame clones, and not every one. The sample holds 150,000 to 200,000 clones, roughly 68% seen once. The sequencing input was PBMCs. These TCRs come from a young man in good health and CMV-seropositive.

V gene TRBV1 combines with J gene TRBJ2-7; the D call in the table, TRBD2, was not verified against the DNA. TRBV1 is a listed pseudogene. The CDR3 extends over 15 amino acids. CDR3 sequence (DNA): TGCACCAGCAGCCAAATAGCGGGGGGTTCCTACGAGCAGTACTTC. Translating gives CTSSQIAGGSYEQYF.

This clone showed up just once. J is TRBJ1-2 and V is TRBV6-1; TRBD1 is a possible D gene (5 bases). V was cut by 4 bases and J by 4 bases, with 10 bases left in between. This CDR3 contains 13 residues. The germline gives CDR1 MNHNS, CDR2 SASEGT. CDR3 nucleotide sequence: TGTGCCAGCAGTGTGGGGGGTATCTATGGCTACACCTTC. Translation: CASSVGGIYGYTF.